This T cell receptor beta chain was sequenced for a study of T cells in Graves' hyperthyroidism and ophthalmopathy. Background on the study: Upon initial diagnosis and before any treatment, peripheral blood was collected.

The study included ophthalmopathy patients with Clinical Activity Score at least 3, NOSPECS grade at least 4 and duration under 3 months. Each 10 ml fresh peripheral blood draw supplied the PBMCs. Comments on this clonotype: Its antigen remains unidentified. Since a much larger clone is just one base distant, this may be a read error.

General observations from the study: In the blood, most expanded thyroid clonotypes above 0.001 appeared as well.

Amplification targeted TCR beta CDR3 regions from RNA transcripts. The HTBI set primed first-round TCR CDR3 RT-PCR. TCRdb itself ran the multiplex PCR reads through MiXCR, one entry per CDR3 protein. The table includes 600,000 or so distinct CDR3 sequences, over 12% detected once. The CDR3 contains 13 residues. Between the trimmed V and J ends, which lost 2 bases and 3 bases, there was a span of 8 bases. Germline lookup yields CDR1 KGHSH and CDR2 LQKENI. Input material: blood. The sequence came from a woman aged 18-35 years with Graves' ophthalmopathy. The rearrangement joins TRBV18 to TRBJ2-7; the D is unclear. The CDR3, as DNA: TGTGCCAGCTCACCAATGATAGGCTACGAGCAGTACTTC. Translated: CASSPMIGYEQYF.